Detailed here is one TCR beta chain. This sample was included in a study of STAT5B mutations in CD4+ large granular lymphocyte leukemia. The assay was immunoSEQ multiplex PCR, and TCRdb's table has in-frame clones only and misses some. This table has 25,000 to 30,000 clones, over 70% appearing once. The sample taken for sequencing was CD4+ T cells from blood buffy coats. This clonotype was sampled from a human donor in good health.

The CDR3 coding sequence is TGCGCCAGCAGCTTGCAGCAGACAGGGGGGGCCAACGTCCTGACTTTC. Protein product: CASSLQQTGGANVLTF. V is TRBV5-1 and J is TRBJ2-6, with 7 bases aligning to TRBD1. V gave up 1 base and J gave up 4 bases; unmatched junction bases: 5. This CDR3 contains 16 residues. Germline V gene sequence: CDR1 SGHRS, CDR2 YFSETQ.